This TCR beta chain is from a study of shared clonotypes between healthy human individuals. As for the study in general: CD4 naive and memory got three plates each, CD8 naive two, CD8 memory one.

About this clone itself: Antigen unknown.

The germline V gene has CDR1 MNHEY and CDR2 SMNVEV (reference sequence). V gave up 5 bases and J gave up 0 bases, with 22 bases separating them. The CDR3 is made up of 18 amino acids. The naive CD8 subset, CD45RO-negative cells positively selected for CCR7, excluded terminally differentiated effector memory CD45RA+ cells. Free of recent acute infections or vaccinations, the donors were healthy HIV-negative adults. Per the authors' pipeline: ImmunoSEQ output held junction-only sequences without quality scores, so filtering differed. The data were produced by immunoSEQ multiplex PCR, yet TCRdb's version contains in-frame clones alone and is incomplete. V and J calls and clone size are given by that table; D and trimming were obtained from the DNA. The sample has just over 2,000,000 clones, approximately 95% seen once. Study-level points and caveats: Estimated richness was generally greater in naive than memory subsets.

This sequence originates from a man younger than 30 in good health. The chain combines TRBV27 with TRBJ2-5, with a possible D match to TRBD2 (7 bases). The sample comprised naive CD8+ T cells sorted from blood. CDR3: CASSPLSPGGPYQETQYF. DNA for the CDR3: TGTGCCAGCAGTCCACTCTCACCCGGGGGGCCGTACCAAGAGACCCAGTACTTC.